A selection of T cell receptor beta chains follows, all from one sample in a study of tumor-infiltrating lymphocytes in primary liver carcinoma. In TCRdb, the multiplex PCR reads were re-called with MiXCR into one record per CDR3 protein. The sample consists of 330,000 or so distinct CDR3 sequences, around 60% of them appearing once. Sequenced input: peripheral blood. Receptors were obtained from a man aged 35 to 55 with primary liver carcinoma and hepatitis B virus infection. Each CDR3 is given with its conserved first and last residue. Each record gives: D gene, J gene, V gene, clone size, CDR3 DNA, CDR3 protein. D genes are given only for firm matches. Size tells how often a clone was seen (once, few, many) or the class of an expanded clone, and some rows leave it out.

D: .
J: TRBJ1-1
V: TRBV11-1
size: once
DNA: TGTGTCAGCAGCTTAAACGGTCACTCCGAAGCTTTCTTT
CDR3: CVSSLNGHSEAFF

D: TRBD2
J: TRBJ2-7
V: TRBV7-8
size: many
DNA: TGTGCCAGCAGCTTAGCGGCGGGAGCAGGCTACGAGCAGTACTTC
CDR3: CASSLAAGAGYEQYF

D: .
J: TRBJ2-5
V: TRBV2
size: .
DNA: TGTGCCAGCAGTGACGGGCCTCACCAAGAGACCCAGTACTTC
CDR3: CASSDGPHQETQYF

D: .
J: TRBJ2-7
V: TRBV6-1
size: many
DNA: TGTGCCAGTAACCACCGGAGAGGGTACGAGCAGTACTTC
CDR3: CASNHRRGYEQYF

D: TRBD1
J: TRBJ1-1
V: TRBV6-6
size: .
DNA: TGTGCCAGCAGCGCACAGGGGTCGCGTACTGAAGCTTCCTTT
CDR3: CASSAQGSRTEASF

D: TRBD1
J: TRBJ1-2
V: TRBV6-6
size: many
DNA: TGTGCCAGCAGTTGGGACCGGGACAGGGGGGAGTATGGCTACACCTTC
CDR3: CASSWDRDRGEYGYTF

D: .
J: TRBJ2-6
V: TRBV4-1
size: .
DNA: TGCGCCAGCAGCCAAGTTCCGCTGGGCCAGTCCTCTGTGGCCAACATCCTGACTTTC
CDR3: CASSQVPLGQSSVANILTF

D: .
J: TRBJ2-1
V: TRBV6-5
size: once
DNA: TGTGCCAGCAGTCAACAGAGCAACTCCTACAGTGAGCAGTTCTTC
CDR3: CASSQQSNSYSEQFF

D: TRBD1
J: TRBJ2-3
V: TRBV12-3/TRBV12-4
size: few
DNA: TGTGCCAGCAGTGGGGGTGGGGACAGGTTATCGGATACGCAGTATTTT
CDR3: CASSGGGDRLSDTQYF

D: .
J: TRBJ1-1
V: TRBV5-4
size: .
DNA: TGTACCAGCAGCTTGAGAGGGGTCGAAGAAGCTTTCTTT
CDR3: CTSSLRGVEEAFF

D: .
J: TRBJ2-7
V: TRBV11-2
size: .
DNA: TGTGCCAGCAGTCCCAGCGGACCTTCCTACGAGCAGTACTTC
CDR3: CASSPSGPSYEQYF

D: .
J: TRBJ2-1
V: TRBV7-8
size: once
DNA: TGTACCAGCAGCTTAGGTTCCGTGTGGCAGTTCTTC
CDR3: CTSSLGSVWQFF

D: TRBD1
J: TRBJ2-3
V: TRBV4-1
size: .
DNA: TGCGCCAGCAGGCGTACCGGGACAGGCACAGATACGCAGTATTTT
CDR3: CASRRTGTGTDTQYF

D: TRBD2
J: TRBJ2-1
V: TRBV25-1
size: .
DNA: TGTGCCAGCAGTGGCAAAACTAGCGGCTCCTACAATGAGCAGTTCTTC
CDR3: CASSGKTSGSYNEQFF

D: .
J: TRBJ1-2
V: TRBV4-1
size: .
DNA: TGCGCCAGCAGCCACCAGGGAAATAGTTTGAGCTACACCTTC
CDR3: CASSHQGNSLSYTF

D: .
J: TRBJ2-5
V: TRBV12-3/TRBV12-4
size: .
DNA: TGTGCCGGCAGCCCTGACAGTGACGACCAAGAGACCCAGTACTTC
CDR3: CAGSPDSDDQETQYF

D: .
J: TRBJ2-7
V: TRBV6-2/TRBV6-3
size: .
DNA: TGTGCCAGCACCCGGGCCTACTCCTACGAGCAGTACTTC
CDR3: CASTRAYSYEQYF

D: TRBD1
J: TRBJ2-6
V: TRBV6-5
size: .
DNA: TGTGCCTGCCGACTAGACAGGGGAGCCGGCTCTGGGGCCAACGTCCTGACTTTC
CDR3: CACRLDRGAGSGANVLTF

D: TRBD1
J: TRBJ2-7
V: TRBV7-6
size: .
DNA: TGTGCCAGCGGAGACAGGGGGCGCCCCTACGAGCAGTACTTC
CDR3: CASGDRGRPYEQYF

D: TRBD2
J: TRBJ2-7
V: TRBV6-5
size: once
DNA: TGTGCCAGCAGTTACCTCCCCTCCGCGGCTAGCGGGTACTACGAGCGGTACTTC
CDR3: CASSYLPSAASGYYERYF

D: .
J: TRBJ2-2
V: TRBV30
size: few
DNA: TGTGCCTGGAGGCGACACTACACCGGGGAGCTGTTTTTT
CDR3: CAWRRHYTGELFF

D: TRBD2
J: TRBJ2-7
V: TRBV5-6
size: .
DNA: TGTGCCAGCAGTGTGGGGGGGTACGAGCAGTACTTC
CDR3: CASSVGGYEQYF

D: .
J: TRBJ2-3
V: TRBV4-3
size: many
DNA: TGCGCCAGCAGCCAAGAAAGAAGGGACTTCACAGATACGCAGTATTTT
CDR3: CASSQERRDFTDTQYF

D: .
J: TRBJ2-7
V: TRBV6-2/TRBV6-3
size: .
DNA: TGTGCCAGCAGTTCCGCCGGACTATCCTACGAGCAGTACTTC
CDR3: CASSSAGLSYEQYF

D: TRBD2
J: TRBJ2-1
V: TRBV5-4
size: .
DNA: TGTGCCAGCAGCCCCGCTGGGGTAGCGGGCTACAATGAGCAGTTCTTC
CDR3: CASSPAGVAGYNEQFF

D: .
J: TRBJ2-7
V: TRBV11-2
size: .
DNA: TGTGATAGCAGCCTCTCCGGTGGGGAGCAGTACTTC
CDR3: CDSSLSGGEQYF

D: .
J: TRBJ2-4
V: TRBV6-2/TRBV6-3
size: many
DNA: TGTGCCAGCGGGGAACCCAAAAACATTCAGTACTTC
CDR3: CASGEPKNIQYF

D: .
J: TRBJ1-1
V: TRBV11-2
size: .
DNA: TGCGCCAGCAGCTTTGATCTCGTCGCTACCACTGAAGCTTTCTTT
CDR3: CASSFDLVATTEAFF

D: TRBD1
J: TRBJ2-5
V: TRBV11-2
size: .
DNA: TGTGCCTCTAAGGGGGCGGCAGGGCCGGAAACCCAGTACTTC
CDR3: CASKGAAGPETQYF

D: .
J: TRBJ1-1
V: TRBV29-1
size: .
DNA: TGCAGCATTGAGGGACATCTGAACACTGAAGCTTCCTTT
CDR3: CSIEGHLNTEASF

D: .
J: TRBJ2-1
V: TRBV5-4
size: .
DNA: TGTGCCAGCAGCCGAGACAGGCCCTCCTACAATGGGCAGTTCTTC
CDR3: CASSRDRPSYNGQFF

D: .
J: TRBJ2-7
V: TRBV29-1
size: .
DNA: TGTAGCGCACGACTAGAGGGGGCCTACGAGCAGTACTTC
CDR3: CSARLEGAYEQYF

D: .
J: TRBJ2-3
V: TRBV6-1
size: many
DNA: TGTGCCAGCAGTGTTGAGGGCATAGATACGCAGTATTTT
CDR3: CASSVEGIDTQYF

D: TRBD1
J: TRBJ2-2
V: TRBV11-2
size: .
DNA: TGCGCCAGCAGACGAATACAGGGGGCTGGGGAGCTGTTTTTT
CDR3: CASRRIQGAGELFF

D: .
J: TRBJ2-5
V: TRBV11-2
size: .
DNA: TGTGCCAGCAACTTGTCGACAGCGCAAGAGACTCAGTACTTC
CDR3: CASNLSTAQETQYF

D: .
J: TRBJ2-1
V: TRBV11-2
size: .
DNA: TGTGCCGGCAGGAACACTTATCACAATGAGCAGTTCTTC
CDR3: CAGRNTYHNEQFF

D: .
J: TRBJ2-1
V: TRBV11-2
size: .
DNA: TGTGCGAGCAGCTTAGATCACGATGAGCAGTTCTTC
CDR3: CASSLDHDEQFF

D: .
J: TRBJ2-7
V: TRBV11-1
size: once
DNA: TGTGCCAGCGGCCTGGGGGACTACGAGCAGTACTTC
CDR3: CASGLGDYEQYF

D: TRBD1
J: TRBJ2-1
V: TRBV11-3
size: many
DNA: TGTGCCAGCAGCCCCCGGGGACAGGGGGTGAATGAGCAGTTCTTC
CDR3: CASSPRGQGVNEQFF

D: TRBD1
J: TRBJ2-1
V: TRBV29-1
size: many
DNA: TGCAGTATCCTGCGCGACAGGGGGCACAATGAGCAGTTCTTC
CDR3: CSILRDRGHNEQFF

D: .
J: TRBJ2-3
V: TRBV5-5
size: many
DNA: TGTGCCAGCAGCTTTCGTCTTGCAGATACGCAGTATTTT
CDR3: CASSFRLADTQYF

D: TRBD2
J: TRBJ2-3
V: TRBV11-2
size: .
DNA: TGTGTCAGCCGATCGGGGACTACCACAGATACCCAGTATTTT
CDR3: CVSRSGTTTDTQYF

D: .
J: TRBJ2-7
V: TRBV1
size: .
DNA: TGCACCAGCAGCCAAGGAGCGGGAGGGACGTACGAGCAGTACTTC
CDR3: CTSSQGAGGTYEQYF

D: .
J: TRBJ2-2
V: TRBV5-6
size: .
DNA: TGTGCCAGCAACTTGGTTGACAGGACCACCGGGAAGCTGTTTTTT
CDR3: CASNLVDRTTGKLFF

D: .
J: TRBJ2-7
V: TRBV11-2
size: .
DNA: TGTGCCAGCAGTATAGGGTCCAGCTGGGGCGTTACGCAGTATTTC
CDR3: CASSIGSSWGVTQYF

D: .
J: TRBJ2-2
V: TRBV7-9
size: .
DNA: TGTGCCAGCAGCTTTAGCGGACCGGGGGAGCTGTTTTTT
CDR3: CASSFSGPGELFF

D: .
J: TRBJ2-1
V: TRBV6-2/TRBV6-3
size: .
DNA: TGTCCCAGCAGGGCCAGCGGTCGGCGGGATGAGCAGCTCTTC
CDR3: CPSRASGRRDEQLF

D: .
J: TRBJ2-7
V: TRBV12-5
size: .
DNA: TGTGCTGGTGGTTTGGGGGGGCCTCGTGAGGAGCAGTACTTC
CDR3: CAGGLGGPREEQYF

D: TRBD2
J: TRBJ2-1
V: TRBV10-3
size: many
DNA: TGTGCCATCAGTGAGAAGAGCGGGAGGGGCTACAATGAGCAGTTCTTC
CDR3: CAISEKSGRGYNEQFF

D: .
J: TRBJ1-5
V: TRBV6-5
size: .
DNA: TGTGCCAGCAGTTACTCGATGGAGTCGGGTCAGCCCCAGCATTTT
CDR3: CASSYSMESGQPQHF

D: TRBD2
J: TRBJ2-7
V: TRBV11-2
size: .
DNA: TGTGCCAATAGCTTGGGACTAGGGCGAAGCTCCTACGAGCAGTACTTC
CDR3: CANSLGLGRSSYEQYF

D: .
J: TRBJ1-2
V: TRBV29-1
size: .
DNA: TGCACCGGAGGAGGATTGAACTATGGCTACACCTTC
CDR3: CTGGGLNYGYTF

D: TRBD1
J: TRBJ1-4
V: TRBV4-2
size: .
DNA: TGTGCCAGCTGCCAAGGTCAGGGGGACGAAAAACTGTTTTTT
CDR3: CASCQGQGDEKLFF